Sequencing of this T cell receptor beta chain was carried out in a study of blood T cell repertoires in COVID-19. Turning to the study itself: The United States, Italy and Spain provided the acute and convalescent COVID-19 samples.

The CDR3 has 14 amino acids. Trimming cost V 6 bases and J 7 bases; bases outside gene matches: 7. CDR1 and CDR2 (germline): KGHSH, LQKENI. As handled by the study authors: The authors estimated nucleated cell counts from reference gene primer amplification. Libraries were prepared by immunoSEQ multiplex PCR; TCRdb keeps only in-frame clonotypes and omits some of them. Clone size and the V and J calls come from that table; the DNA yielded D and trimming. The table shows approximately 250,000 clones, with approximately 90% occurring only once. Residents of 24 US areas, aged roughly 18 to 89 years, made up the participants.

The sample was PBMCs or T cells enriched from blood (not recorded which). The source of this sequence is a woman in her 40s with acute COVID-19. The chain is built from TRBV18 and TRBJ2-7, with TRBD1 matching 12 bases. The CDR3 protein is CASSPGTGGGEQYF. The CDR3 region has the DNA TGTGCCAGCTCCCCCGGGACAGGGGGCGGTGAGCAGTACTTC. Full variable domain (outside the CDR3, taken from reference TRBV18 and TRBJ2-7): NAGVMQNPRHLVRRRGQEARLRCSPMKGHSHVYWYRQLPEEGLKFMVYLQKENIIDESGMPKERFSAEFPKEGPSILRIQQVVRGDSAAYFCASSPGTGGGEQYFGPGTRLTVT.